These 17 T cell receptor beta chains share one sample of origin, sequenced in a study of OX40 agonist ivuxolimab in advanced cancers. The protocol was immunoSEQ multiplex PCR, while the TCRdb copy is restricted to in-frame clones and leaves out a portion. The profile shows more than 60,000 clones, 85% to 90% of them singletons. The source was CD4+ or CD8+ T cells sorted from blood, collected in a trial of the OX40 agonist ivuxolimab. The receptors derive from an adult with an advanced solid tumor such as melanoma, head and neck, liver or kidney cancer.

V gene TRBV15 combines with J gene TRBJ2-7; tentatively, D is TRBD1 (6 bases). CDR1 LNHNV and CDR2 YYDKDF come from the germline V gene (reference sequence). The CDR3 has 14 residues. Trimming removed 5 bases at V and 3 bases at J, with 14 bases between. CDR3: CATSPTGINYEQYF. DNA for the CDR3: TGTGCCACCAGCCCGACAGGAATTAACTACGAGCAGTACTTC.

The CDR3 nucleotides are TGTGCCAGCAGCTTAGAGGCAGGGGGAGGCACTGAAGCTTTCTTT. Residues: CASSLEAGGGTEAFF. The rearrangement links TRBV11-2 to TRBJ1-1; TRBD1 aligns across 7 bases. J gave up 4 bases and V 0 bases, and 5 bases lay outside the gene matches. The CDR3 runs to 15 residues. Germline V gene lookup returns CDR1 SGHAT and CDR2 FQNNGV.

The CDR3 spells CSVEDGTGDLNIQYF. CDR3 nucleotides: TGCAGCGTTGAAGACGGGACAGGAGATCTTAACATTCAGTACTTC. The V and J genes are TRBV29-1 and TRBJ2-4; TRBD1 aligns across 8 bases. V shed 0 bases and J 7 bases; nucleotides not matched to a gene: 8. Germline-derived CDR1 and CDR2 are SQVTM and ANQGSEA. The CDR3 consists of 15 residues.

The rearrangement joins TRBV5-6 to TRBJ1-2; the match to TRBD1 covers 9 bases. The germline V gene has CDR1 SGHDT and CDR2 YYEEEE. V lost 0 bases, J lost 3 bases, and 6 bases stayed unmatched. CDR3 size: 16 residues. CDR3 nucleotides: TGTGCCAGCAGCTTGGAAACAGGGGGCGTTTACTATGGCTACACCTTC. This codes for CASSLETGGVYYGYTF. The entire variable domain, with the rest obtained from reference TRBV5-6 and TRBJ1-2, is as follows: DAGVTQSPTHLIKTRGQQVTLRCSPKSGHDTVSWYQQALGQGPQFIFQYYEEEERQRGNFPDRFSGHQFPNYSSELNVNALLLGDSALYLCASSLETGGVYYGYTFGSGTRLTVV.

This clone was seen a few times. The chain employs TRBV18 and TRBJ2-5; D gene ambiguous. There are 12 residues in the CDR3. The germline CDR1 and CDR2 sequences are KGHSH and LQKENI. Trimming shortened V by 3 bases and J by 4 bases, and 6 bases separated the two germline ends. The CDR3 coding sequence is TGTGCCAGCTCACCGTCCACAGAGACCCAGTACTTC. This sequence encodes CASSPSTETQYF. Full variable domain (remainder filled in from reference TRBV18 and TRBJ2-5): NAGVMQNPRHLVRRRGQEARLRCSPMKGHSHVYWYRQLPEEGLKFMVYLQKENIIDESGMPKERFSAEFPKEGPSILRIQQVVRGDSAAYFCASSPSTETQYFGPGTRLLVL.

The rearrangement joins TRBV7-9 to TRBJ1-2; D unclear. The CDR3 spans 15 residues. Germline lookup yields CDR1 SEHNR and CDR2 FQNEAQ (reference sequence). Deletions cut 4 bases from V and 0 bases from J, with 12 bases between. CDR3 coding DNA: TGTGCCAGCAGCTCGACTAGGGCTACTAACTATGGCTACACCTTC. Translating gives CASSSTRATNYGYTF.

The chain recombines TRBV30 with TRBJ2-2, with TRBD2 matching 12 bases. V trimming: 4 bases; J trimming: 3 bases; junction bases outside the gene matches: 6. This CDR3 contains 16 residues. CDR1 and CDR2 from the germline V gene are GTSNPN and SVGIG (reference sequence). The CDR3 DNA is TGTGCCTGGAATCTAGCGGGAGGGCTTGACACCGGGGAGCTGTTTTTT. Translated: CAWNLAGGLDTGELFF.

The rearrangement joins TRBV29-1 to TRBJ2-1; D may be TRBD2 (6 bases). The CDR3 extends over 13 amino acids. Trimming took off 4 bases at V and 4 bases at J, with 11 bases between the two ends. Looked up from germline, CDR1 is SQVTM and CDR2 is ANQGSEA. This CDR3 reads CSVVLAVYNEQFF. CDR3 DNA: TGCAGCGTTGTCTTAGCGGTATACAATGAGCAGTTCTTC.

V and J are TRBV5-8 and TRBJ1-5, with a weak D call TRBD1 (6 bases). From germline, CDR1 is SGHTS and CDR2 YDEGEE. The CDR3 totals 15 residues. Trimming took 4 bases from V and 3 from J, leaving 14 bases between them. In DNA form, the CDR3 reads TGTGCCAGCAGCATGGACAGAGCCGCCAATCAGCCCCAGCATTTT. Protein: CASSMDRAANQPQHF.

CDR3 sequence reads: CSVVDRRYEQYF. CDR3 nucleotides: TGCAGCGTTGTAGACAGGAGGTACGAGCAGTACTTC. The rearrangement links TRBV29-1 to TRBJ2-7; maybe TRBD1 (6 bases). V was trimmed by 4 bases and J by 4 bases, leaving 11 bases between them. This CDR3 spans 12 amino acids. Germline loops: CDR1 SQVTM, CDR2 ANQGSEA.

The rearrangement links TRBV5-8 to TRBJ2-2; D possibly uses TRBD1 or TRBD2 (5 bases each). CDR1 is SGHTS and CDR2 is YDEGEE in the germline V gene. This CDR3 is 15 amino acids long. V shed 5 bases and J shed 0 bases, with 11 bases lying between them. CDR3 in DNA: TGTGCCAGCAGACCCGGGACGGCGAACACCGGGGAGCTGTTTTTT. The encoded protein is CASRPGTANTGELFF.

In this sample, this clone turned up once. The V call is TRBV5-1, the J call TRBJ2-7, with D unclear. The CDR3 has 14 residues. Germline CDR1 SGHRS, CDR2 YFSETQ. Deletions cut 4 bases from V and 4 bases from J, with 15 bases between. The CDR3 loop reads CASSLQGLGYEQYF. The CDR3 nucleotides are TGCGCCAGCAGCCTACAAGGCTTGGGGTACGAGCAGTACTTC. Looking up the rest from reference TRBV5-1 and TRBJ2-7 gives the full variable domain: KAGVTQTPRYLIKTRGQQVTLSCSPISGHRSVSWYQQTPGQGLQFLFEYFSETQRNKGNFPGRFSGRQFSNSRSEMNVSTLELGDSALYLCASSLQGLGYEQYFGPGTRLTVT.

The chain joins TRBV9 to TRBJ2-5; 7 bases are a match to TRBD1. The CDR3 totals 15 residues. V lost 3 bases to trimming and J lost 2 bases; unmatched junction nucleotides: 7. Germline CDR1 and CDR2: SGDLS and YYNGEE. CDR3 nucleotide sequence: TGTGCCAGCAGCGCGCCCCGGGACAGTCAAGAGACCCAGTACTTC. This sequence encodes CASSAPRDSQETQYF. Combining the CDR3 with reference TRBV9 and TRBJ2-5 gives the whole variable domain DSGVTQTPKHLITATGQRVTLRCSPRSGDLSVYWYQQSLDQGLQFLIQYYNGEERAKGNILERFSAQQFPDLHSELNLSSLELGDSALYFCASSAPRDSQETQYFGPGTRLLVL.

This chain joins TRBV5-1 and TRBJ1-1; D gene unclear. With 1 base removed from V and 0 bases from J, the gap between germline ends came to 7 bases. This CDR3 has 14 residues. Germline V gives CDR1 SGHRS, CDR2 YFSETQ. The CDR3 sequence is CASSLFPLNTEAFF. Written as DNA, the CDR3 is TGCGCCAGCAGCTTGTTCCCCCTGAACACTGAAGCTTTCTTT. Complete variable domain (other parts from reference TRBV5-1 and TRBJ1-1): KAGVTQTPRYLIKTRGQQVTLSCSPISGHRSVSWYQQTPGQGLQFLFEYFSETQRNKGNFPGRFSGRQFSNSRSEMNVSTLELGDSALYLCASSLFPLNTEAFFGQGTRLTVV.

As regards this clone: A read error may produce the germline difference seen at one junction end. This rearrangement joins TRBV4-1 to TRBJ2-2, with 7 positions matching TRBD1. Germline-derived CDR1 and CDR2 are MGHRA and YSYEKL. The CDR3 runs 16 residues. In DNA, the CDR3 is TGCGCCAGCGGCCAAGGGGGCGCTTGGAACACCGGGGAGCTGTTTTTT. Residues: CASGQGGAWNTGELFF.

The chain has TRBV5-4 and TRBJ1-1; 11 bases are shared with TRBD1. The J segment lost 5 bases and the V segment lost 4 bases, leaving 7 bases of the junction unmatched. The CDR3 length is 15 residues. Germline CDR1 reads SGHNT; CDR2 reads YYREEE (reference sequence). The chain's CDR3 is CASSDWTGGETEAFF. CDR3 nucleotide sequence: TGTGCCAGCAGCGACTGGACAGGGGGCGAAACTGAAGCTTTCTTT.

CDR3 loop: CASSADGQLEAFF. DNA for the CDR3: TGTGCCAGCAGCGCGGATGGGCAGCTAGAAGCTTTCTTT. This chain connects TRBV9 to TRBJ1-1, with D uncertain. Germline lookup yields CDR1 SGDLS and CDR2 YYNGEE. Trimming pared 3 bases from V and 8 bases from J, leaving 14 bases between. The CDR3 covers 13 residues.